This passage covers 2 T cell receptor beta chains from one sample sequenced in a study of regulatory T cells in long-lasting Graves disease. Regarding time point: persistent/refractory GD, antithyroid drugs over 5 years with positive TRAb. The TCR library used RNA extracted from PBMCs. Arm-PCR of CDR3 regions and iRepertoire HTBI primers were the basis on which TCR beta libraries were built. Via MiXCR, TCRdb re-called the multiplex PCR reads, giving one row per CDR3 protein. The data show roughly 450,000 distinct CDR3 sequences, roughly 22% seen once. Sequenced here: peripheral blood mononuclear cells (PBMCs), sampled when the disease was refractory, from a patient treated with antithyroid drugs. These receptors all stem from a female donor with Graves disease.

The table lists this clonotype with a few counts. This chain connects TRBV24-1 to TRBJ2-7, with 10 positions matching TRBD2. The CDR3 totals 15 residues. V lost 3 bases and J lost 1; bases outside the gene matches: 2. Germline V gives CDR1 KGHDR, CDR2 SFDVKD. CDR3 protein: CATSDGTSESYEQYF. The CDR3 DNA sequence: TGTGCCACCAGTGATGGGACTAGCGAGTCCTACGAGCAGTACTTC.

This clonotype showed up many times. The V and J genes are TRBV6-1 and TRBJ1-2; 9 positions agree with TRBD1. Trimming removed 7 bases from V and 2 bases from J; junction bases left unmatched: 5. This CDR3 region has 14 residues. Germline V gives CDR1 MNHNS, CDR2 SASEGT. CDR3 DNA sequence: TGTGCCAGCATAAGAGGGACAGGGAACTATGGCTACACCTTC. Its translation: CASIRGTGNYGYTF.